Below, 12 T cell receptor beta chains from the same sample are listed, as sequenced in a study of T cells in Graves' hyperthyroidism and ophthalmopathy. From RNA transcripts, TCR beta CDR3 regions were amplified. The study used the HTBI primer set for a first-round RT-PCR of the TCR CDR3. TCRdb ran MiXCR on the multiplex PCR reads and lists one entry per CDR3 protein. Found here are approximately 400,000 distinct CDR3 sequences, approximately 15% of them singletons; the top ten hold approximately 29%. Sample: blood. The receptors were sampled from a woman between 25 and 40 years old with Graves' hyperthyroidism.

A single count supports this clonotype. V and J are TRBV2 and TRBJ1-5; 12 bases fit TRBD1. Germline CDR1 is SNHLY and CDR2 is FYNNEI. The CDR3 extends over 16 amino acids. Trimming at V came to 5 bases and at J to 5 bases, leaving 7 bases not matched to a gene. The CDR3 DNA reads as TGTGCCAGCAGTCACACAGGGACAGGGGGCGATCAGCCCCAGCATTTT. Its protein is CASSHTGTGGDQPQHF.

This clonotype has a count of ten or more. This chain joins TRBV7-9 and TRBJ2-1; D unresolved. Per the germline V gene, CDR1 is SEHNR and CDR2 is FQNEAQ (reference sequence). This CDR3 is 14 amino acids long. The V gene lost 5 bases and the J gene lost 9 bases, with 17 bases spanning the gap. The CDR3 here is CASSPYGHKVEQFF. The CDR3 DNA reads TGTGCCAGCAGCCCCTACGGTCATAAGGTTGAGCAGTTCTTC.

The genes are TRBV9 and TRBJ2-7, with TRBD2 as a possible D gene (5 bases). Germline CDR1 reads SGDLS; CDR2 reads YYNGEE. The CDR3 spans 14 residues. Trimming pared 0 bases from V and 2 bases from J, leaving 9 bases between. Here the CDR3 DNA reads TGTGCCAGCAGCGTAGACGAGGGTCCCTACGAGCAGTACTTC. It codes for CASSVDEGPYEQYF.

This clonotype was counted many times. V gene TRBV6-1 combines with J gene TRBJ1-2; D remains ambiguous. Trimming shortened V by 6 bases and J by 1 base, and 9 bases separated the two germline ends. Germline V gene data show CDR1 as MNHNS and CDR2 as SASEGT. The length of the CDR3 is 13 residues. The CDR3, as DNA: TGTGCCAGCAGAACGACAAGTAACTATGGCTACACCTTC. This encodes CASRTTSNYGYTF.

This clonotype was seen at least ten times. The rearrangement joins TRBV2 to TRBJ2-7; D may be TRBD2 (6 bases). Trimming cost V 6 bases and J 2 bases, with 20 bases left between them. The germline V gene encodes CDR1 SNHLY and CDR2 FYNNEI. There are 16 residues in the CDR3. CDR3 DNA: TGTGCCAGCAGGTCAAGAGGTAGCGGAACAGCCTACGAGCAGTACTTC. Residues: CASRSRGSGTAYEQYF.

About this clonotype itself: This sequence may be a read error, since a much larger clone differs from it by one base. The V and J genes are TRBV2 and TRBJ1-1; D is possibly TRBD1 (6 bases). The CDR3 totals 15 residues. Per the germline V gene, CDR1 is SNHLY and CDR2 is FYNNEI. V lost 8 bases and J 6 bases, leaving 22 bases between the germline ends. The CDR3 sequence is CASRRQAYGEAEAFF. The CDR3 DNA sequence: TGTGCCAGCCGAAGACAGGCATACGGGGAAGCTGAAGCTTTCTTT.

This clonotype was recorded at least ten times. V and J are TRBV10-1 and TRBJ2-1; 7 positions agree with TRBD2. The germline V gene encodes CDR1 WNHNN and CDR2 SYGVQD (reference sequence). Trimming at V came to 2 bases and at J to 10 bases, leaving 11 bases not matched to a gene. CDR3 length: 15 residues. CDR3 nucleotides: TGCGCCAGCAGTGAGGTGTCTAGCGGCCGCCCGGAGCAGTTCTTC. Its protein product is CASSEVSSGRPEQFF.

This clonotype has at least ten counts. The chain recombines TRBV24-1 with TRBJ2-5; D may be TRBD2 (6 bases). Germline CDR1 and CDR2: KGHDR and SFDVKD. V was clipped by 5 bases and J by 2 bases, with 14 bases between them. This CDR3 contains 15 residues. The CDR3 loop reads CATSGPAGIQETQYF. Here the CDR3 DNA reads TGTGCCACCAGTGGTCCCGCGGGAATACAAGAGACCCAGTACTTC.

This clonotype was observed a handful of times. This sequence joins TRBV5-1 and TRBJ2-5; 15 bases are a match to TRBD2. The V gene's germline CDR1 is SGHRS and CDR2 YFSETQ. V dropped 0 bases and J dropped 6; count of bases not matched to a gene: 6. The CDR3 is made up of 17 amino acids. DNA for the CDR3: TGCGCCAGCAGCTTGGAAGGGACTAGCGGGGGGTTAAAGACCCAGTACTTC. Protein product: CASSLEGTSGGLKTQYF.

This clonotype was seen ten or more times. The chain carries TRBV12-3 or TRBV12-4 and TRBJ2-2, with unresolved D. This CDR3 has 16 amino acids. The V gene lost 5 bases and the J gene lost 3 bases, with 16 bases spanning the gap. CDR3 sequence: CASSRPGRTYTGELFF. CDR3 in DNA: TGTGCCAGCAGTCGACCCGGACGGACCTACACCGGGGAGCTGTTTTTT.

The chain joins TRBV6-6 to TRBJ2-1; 14 bases are a match to TRBD2. Germline loops: CDR1 MNHNY, CDR2 SVGAGI (reference sequence). The CDR3 loop spans 20 amino acids. V shed 8 bases and J 3 bases; nucleotides not matched to a gene: 18. Written as DNA, the CDR3 is TGTGCCAGCCCTCGAACCCCGGGACTAGCGGGAGTTGGGGTCTACAATGAGCAGTTCTTC. Translated: CASPRTPGLAGVGVYNEQFF.

V is TRBV5-1 and J is TRBJ2-5; 10 bases are shared with TRBD1. The germline V gene has CDR1 SGHRS and CDR2 YFSETQ. The CDR3 runs to 17 residues. The ends lost 7 bases at V and 5 bases at J; junction bases unmatched: 17. The CDR3 nucleotides are TGCGCCAGCGGCGTACGCGCGGCGGGGACAGGGGTGGAGACCCAGTACTTC. The encoded protein is CASGVRAAGTGVETQYF.